The clone carrying this T cell receptor (beta chain) was observed at least ten times. Its antigen remains unknown. These data come from a study of neurological immune-mediated disorders. Study-level points and caveats: Phylogenetic grouping assigned the repertoires of 18 of 34 multiple sclerosis patients to a single cluster of related CDR3 sequences. This cluster may be a repertoire-level signature. The multiple sclerosis repertoire cluster was associated with no clinical or MRI feature. Subjects shared no identical expanded-clone CDR3 amino acid sequences, suggesting private TCR-beta repertoires in all groups.

A single record per CDR3 protein comes from TCRdb applying MiXCR to the 5' RACE reads. The sample includes 70,000 to 90,000 distinct CDR3 sequences, 5.5% to 6.5% of them seen just once. The sample's time point: longitudinal time-point 2. The study built unsorted libraries from 2 million PBMCs kept at -80 C. The specimen sequenced was PBMCs. The TCR originated in an older woman with multiple sclerosis.

CDR3 protein: CASSLDRATGELFF. The DNA for the CDR3 is TGTGCCAGCAGCTTGGACAGGGCCACCGGGGAGCTGTTTTTT. The rearrangement joins TRBV5-6 to TRBJ2-2, with a possible D match to TRBD1 (6 bases). The CDR3 has 14 residues. V was pared by 0 bases and J by 4 bases, with 7 bases between. Germline CDR1 SGHDT, CDR2 YYEEEE.